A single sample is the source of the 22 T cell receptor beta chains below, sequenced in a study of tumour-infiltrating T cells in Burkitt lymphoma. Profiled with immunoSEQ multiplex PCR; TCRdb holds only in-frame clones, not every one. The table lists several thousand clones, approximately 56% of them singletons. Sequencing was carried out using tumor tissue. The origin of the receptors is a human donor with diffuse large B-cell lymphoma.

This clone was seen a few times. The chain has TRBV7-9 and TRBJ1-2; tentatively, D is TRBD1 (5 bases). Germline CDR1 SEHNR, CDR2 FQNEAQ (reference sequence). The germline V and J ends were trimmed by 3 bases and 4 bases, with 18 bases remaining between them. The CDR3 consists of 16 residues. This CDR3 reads CASSLGTTGVGYGYTF. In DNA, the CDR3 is TGTGCCAGCAGCTTGGGGACGACGGGGGTCGGCTATGGCTACACCTTC.

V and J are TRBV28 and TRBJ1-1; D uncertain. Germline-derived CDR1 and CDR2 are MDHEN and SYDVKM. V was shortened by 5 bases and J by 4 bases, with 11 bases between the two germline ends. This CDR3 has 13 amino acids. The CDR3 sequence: CASSDPGGTEAFF. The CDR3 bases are TGTGCCAGCAGTGACCCCGGTGGCACTGAAGCTTTCTTT. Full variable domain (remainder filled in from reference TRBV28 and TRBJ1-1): DVKVTQSSRYLVKRTGEKVFLECVQDMDHENMFWYRQDPGLGLRLIYFSYDVKMKEKGDIPEGYSVSREKKERFSLILESASTNQTSMYLCASSDPGGTEAFFGQGTRLTVV.

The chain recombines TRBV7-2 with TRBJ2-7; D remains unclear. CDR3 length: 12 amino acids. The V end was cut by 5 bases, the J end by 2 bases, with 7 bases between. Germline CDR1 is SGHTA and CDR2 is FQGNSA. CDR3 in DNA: TGTGCCAGCAGCAACACCCCCTACGAGCAGTACTTC. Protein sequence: CASSNTPYEQYF.

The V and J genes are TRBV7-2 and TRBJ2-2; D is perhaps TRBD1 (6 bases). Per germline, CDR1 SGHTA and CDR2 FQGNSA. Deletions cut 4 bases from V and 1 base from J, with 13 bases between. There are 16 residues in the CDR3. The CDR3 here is CASSSQTGRNTGELFF. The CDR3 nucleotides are TGTGCCAGCAGCTCCCAGACAGGAAGGAACACCGGGGAGCTGTTTTTT. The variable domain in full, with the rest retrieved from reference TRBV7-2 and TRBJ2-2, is GAGVSQSPSNKVTEKGKDVELRCDPISGHTALYWYRQSLGQGLEFLIYFQGNSAPDKSGLPSDRFSAERTGGSVSTLTIQRTQQEDSAVYLCASSSQTGRNTGELFFGEGSRLTVL.

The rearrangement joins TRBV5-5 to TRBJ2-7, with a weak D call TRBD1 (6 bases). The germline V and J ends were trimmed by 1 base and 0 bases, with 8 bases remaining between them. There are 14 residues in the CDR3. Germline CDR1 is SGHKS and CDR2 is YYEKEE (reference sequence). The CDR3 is CASSLIQGSYEQYF. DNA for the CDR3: TGTGCCAGCAGCTTGATACAGGGCTCCTACGAGCAGTACTTC. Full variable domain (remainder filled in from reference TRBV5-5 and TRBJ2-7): DAGVTQSPTHLIKTRGQQVTLRCSPISGHKSVSWYQQVLGQGPQFIFQYYEKEERGRGNFPDRFSARQFPNYSSELNVNALLLGDSALYLCASSLIQGSYEQYFGPGTRLTVT.

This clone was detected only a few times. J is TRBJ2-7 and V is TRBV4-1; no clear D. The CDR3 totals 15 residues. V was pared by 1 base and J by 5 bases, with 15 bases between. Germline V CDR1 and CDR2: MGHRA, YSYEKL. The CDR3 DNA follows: TGCGCCAGCAGCCAAGTCTGGAAGGGTGGCGACGAGCAGTACTTC. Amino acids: CASSQVWKGGDEQYF.

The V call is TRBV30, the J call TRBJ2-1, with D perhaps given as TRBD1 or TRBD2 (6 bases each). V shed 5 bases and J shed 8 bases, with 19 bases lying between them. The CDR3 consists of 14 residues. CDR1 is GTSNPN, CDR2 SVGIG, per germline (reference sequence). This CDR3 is CAWGPGGGSYEQFF. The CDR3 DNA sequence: TGTGCCTGGGGTCCCGGAGGGGGTAGCTATGAGCAGTTCTTC.

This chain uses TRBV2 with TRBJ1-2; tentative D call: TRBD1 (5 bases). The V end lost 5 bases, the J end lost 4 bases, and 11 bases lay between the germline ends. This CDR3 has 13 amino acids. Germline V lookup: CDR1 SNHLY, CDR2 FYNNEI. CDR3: CASSPGGGYGYTF. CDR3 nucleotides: TGTGCCAGCAGTCCTGGGGGAGGCTATGGCTACACCTTC.

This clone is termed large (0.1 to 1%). The CDR3 loop is CASSLAPVDVNYGYTF. Here the CDR3 DNA reads TGTGCCAGCAGCTTGGCCCCCGTGGATGTTAACTATGGCTACACCTTC. This chain connects TRBV5-5 to TRBJ1-2; D is ambiguous. The CDR3 runs to 16 residues. V was trimmed by 0 bases and J by 1 base, leaving 13 bases between them. Germline assignment: CDR1 SGHKS and CDR2 YYEKEE (reference sequence).

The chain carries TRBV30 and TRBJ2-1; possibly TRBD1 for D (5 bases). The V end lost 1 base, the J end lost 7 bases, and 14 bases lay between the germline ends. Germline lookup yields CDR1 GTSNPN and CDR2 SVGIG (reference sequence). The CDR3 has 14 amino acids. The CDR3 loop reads CAWSEQDPKNEQFF. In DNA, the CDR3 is TGTGCCTGGAGTGAACAGGACCCTAAAAATGAGCAGTTCTTC.

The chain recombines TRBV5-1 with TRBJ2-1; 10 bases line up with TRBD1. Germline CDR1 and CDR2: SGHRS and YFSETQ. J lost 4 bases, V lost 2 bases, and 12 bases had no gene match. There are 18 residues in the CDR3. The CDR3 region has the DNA TGCGCCAGCAGCTTAGGGACAGGGGTAGGCTCTTGGTACAATGAGCAGTTCTTC. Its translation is CASSLGTGVGSWYNEQFF.

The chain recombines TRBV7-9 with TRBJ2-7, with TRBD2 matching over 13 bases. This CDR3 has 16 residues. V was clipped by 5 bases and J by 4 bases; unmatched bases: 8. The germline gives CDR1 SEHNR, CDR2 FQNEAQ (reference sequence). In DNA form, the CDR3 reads TGTGCCAGCAGCCCCATAGGACTAGCGGGGGATTACGAGCAGTACTTC. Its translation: CASSPIGLAGDYEQYF.

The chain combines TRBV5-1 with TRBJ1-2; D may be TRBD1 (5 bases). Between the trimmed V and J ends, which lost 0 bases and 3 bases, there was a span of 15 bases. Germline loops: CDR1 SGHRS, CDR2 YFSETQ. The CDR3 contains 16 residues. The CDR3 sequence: CASSLEVGHWDYGYTF. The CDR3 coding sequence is TGCGCCAGCAGCTTGGAAGTCGGACACTGGGACTATGGCTACACCTTC.

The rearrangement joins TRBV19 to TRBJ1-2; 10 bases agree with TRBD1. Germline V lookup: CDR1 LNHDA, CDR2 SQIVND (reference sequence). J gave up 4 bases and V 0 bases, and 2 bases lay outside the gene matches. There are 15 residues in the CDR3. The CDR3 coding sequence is TGTGCCAGTAGTATAGATGGGACAGGGGCCTATGGCTACACCTTC. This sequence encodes CASSIDGTGAYGYTF.

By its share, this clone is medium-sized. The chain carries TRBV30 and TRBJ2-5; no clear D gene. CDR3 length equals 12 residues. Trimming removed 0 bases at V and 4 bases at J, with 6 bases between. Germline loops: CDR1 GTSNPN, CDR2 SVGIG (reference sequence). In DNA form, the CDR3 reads TGTGCCTGGAGTGTGTTGGGAGAGACCCAGTACTTC. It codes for CAWSVLGETQYF. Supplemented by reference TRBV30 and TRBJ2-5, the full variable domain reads SQTIHQWPATLVQPVGSPLSLECTVEGTSNPNLYWYRQAAGRGLQLLFYSVGIGQISSEVPQNLSASRPQDRQFILSSKKLLLSDSGFYLCAWSVLGETQYFGPGTRLLVL.

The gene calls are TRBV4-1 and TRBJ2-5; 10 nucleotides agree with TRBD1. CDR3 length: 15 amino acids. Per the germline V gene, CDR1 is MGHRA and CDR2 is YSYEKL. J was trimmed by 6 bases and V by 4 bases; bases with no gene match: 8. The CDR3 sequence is CASSPNLDRGQTQYF. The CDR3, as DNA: TGCGCCAGCAGCCCAAACTTAGACAGGGGGCAGACCCAGTACTTC.

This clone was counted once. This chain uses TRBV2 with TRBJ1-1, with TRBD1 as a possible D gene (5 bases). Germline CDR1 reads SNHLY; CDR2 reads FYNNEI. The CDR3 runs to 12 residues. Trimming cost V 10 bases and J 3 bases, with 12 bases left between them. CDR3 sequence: CATALQDTEAFF. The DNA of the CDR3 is TGTGCCACCGCTTTACAGGACACTGAAGCTTTCTTT.

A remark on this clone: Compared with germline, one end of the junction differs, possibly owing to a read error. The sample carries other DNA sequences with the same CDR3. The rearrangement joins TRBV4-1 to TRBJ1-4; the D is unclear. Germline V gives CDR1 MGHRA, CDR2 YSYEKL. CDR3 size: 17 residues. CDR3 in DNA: TGCGCCAGTAGCCAAGAGTTAATGTGGGCCGGGTACGAAAAACTGTTTTTT. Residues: CASSQELMWAGYEKLFF.

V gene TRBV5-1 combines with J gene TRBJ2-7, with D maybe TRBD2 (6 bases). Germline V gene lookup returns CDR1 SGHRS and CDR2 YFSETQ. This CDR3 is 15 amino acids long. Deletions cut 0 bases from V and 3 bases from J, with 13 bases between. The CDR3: CASSLGDAGFYEQYF. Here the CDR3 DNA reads TGCGCCAGCAGCTTGGGGGACGCGGGGTTCTACGAGCAGTACTTC.

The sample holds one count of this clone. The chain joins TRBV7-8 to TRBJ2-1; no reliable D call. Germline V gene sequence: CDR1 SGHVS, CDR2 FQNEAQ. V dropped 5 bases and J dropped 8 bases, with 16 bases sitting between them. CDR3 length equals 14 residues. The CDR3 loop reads CASSPGWVGDEQFF. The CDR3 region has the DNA TGTGCCAGCAGCCCCGGTTGGGTTGGTGATGAGCAGTTCTTC.

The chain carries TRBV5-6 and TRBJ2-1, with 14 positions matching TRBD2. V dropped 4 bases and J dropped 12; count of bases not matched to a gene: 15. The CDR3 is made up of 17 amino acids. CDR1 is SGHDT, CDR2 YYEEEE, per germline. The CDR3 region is CASSAPMGTSGGGGQFF. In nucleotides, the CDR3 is TGTGCCAGCAGCGCCCCCATGGGGACTAGCGGGGGTGGGGGGCAGTTCTTC. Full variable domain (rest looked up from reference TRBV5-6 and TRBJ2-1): DAGVTQSPTHLIKTRGQQVTLRCSPKSGHDTVSWYQQALGQGPQFIFQYYEEEERQRGNFPDRFSGHQFPNYSSELNVNALLLGDSALYLCASSAPMGTSGGGGQFFGPGTRLTVL.

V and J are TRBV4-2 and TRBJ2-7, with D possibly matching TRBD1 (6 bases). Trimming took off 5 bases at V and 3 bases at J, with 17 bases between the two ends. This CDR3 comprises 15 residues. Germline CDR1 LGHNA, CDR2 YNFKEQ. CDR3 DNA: TGTGCCAGCAGCGAAAGCAGGGGAGCTAGCTACGAGCAGTACTTC. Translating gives CASSESRGASYEQYF.